Detailed here is one T cell receptor beta chain. Its antigen is unknown. It has no much larger one-base neighbor in the sample; base qualities were not kept. At the DNA level, this CDR3 is encoded by other sequences in the same sample as well. The cohort comprised 30 to 45 patients with surgically resected non-small-cell lung cancer who had both primary tumor and brain metastasis specimens. The tumor specimens used were formalin-fixed, paraffin-embedded tissues taken from archives. These data originate in a study of brain metastases from non-small cell lung cancer (dated 2019 in TCRdb). Context from the whole study: The immune microenvironment of paired resected primary tumors and brain metastases from non-small-cell lung cancer patients was profiled. What the research found in general, with its limitations: Compared with the matched primary tumors, T-cell clones appeared to be expanded in nearly 65% of brain metastases. T-cell infiltration was lower in brain metastases than in primary tumors (P < 0.001). Paired brain metastases and primary tumors largely shared TCR repertoires, although T-cell densities in the metastases were sparse.

Relative to germline, V is 1 base shorter and J is 0 bases shorter, with 17 bases between their ends. The CDR3 runs 17 amino acids, cysteine and phenylalanine included. Only CDR3 DNA remains: 51 bases, in frame from the first base. The germline V gene gives CDR1 as SGHDT and CDR2 as YYEEEE. Library generation was performed with the immunoSEQ multiplex PCR assay. T-cell receptor beta chain repertoire sequencing was carried out together with a 770-gene immune expression panel. Entries here come from immuneACCESS through TCRdb and include only in-frame sequences with V and J called. Some clones fail to appear in such tables; in the studies checked, an unresolved V gene covers under half of the shortfall, and the cause of the remainder is unknown. Across this sample there are 2,000 or so clones, with 84% seen only once. The top ten clones comprise just under 15% of the sample.

This receptor was taken from a donor aged 40 or over with non-small cell lung cancer. The sequence joins TRBV5-6 to TRBJ2-7, with the D gene uncertain. Sequenced material: primary lung tumor tissue. The cell subset or site label, as the study defines it: primary lung tumor paired with brain metastasis. The sequence in DNA is TGTGCCAGCAGCTTGACTCCTCCCAGCTATAGCTCCTACGAGCAGTACTTC. The encoded protein is CASSLTPPSYSSYEQYF. The reference TRBV5-6 and TRBJ2-7 proteins fill in what lies around the CDR3, so the full variable domain reads DAGVTQSPTHLIKTRGQQVTLRCSPKSGHDTVSWYQQALGQGPQFIFQYYEEEERQRGNFPDRFSGHQFPNYSSELNVNALLLGDSALYLCASSLTPPSYSSYEQYFGPGTRLTVT.